Below are 4 T cell receptor beta chains sequenced from a single sample in a study of T cell responses to AZD1222 COVID-19 vaccine. Profiled with immunoSEQ multiplex PCR; TCRdb holds only in-frame clones, not every one. The data contain about 75,000 clones, about 87% of them seen just once; the ten biggest clones take up less than 12%. The sample consisted of peripheral blood, taken 28 days after the second dose of the MenACWY control vaccine. The receptors here all came from an adult who received the MenACWY meningococcal vaccine as a control.

This clone appeared a single time. The chain employs TRBV6-5 and TRBJ1-3; D is possibly TRBD1 (5 bases). Germline-derived CDR1 and CDR2 are MNHEY and SVGAGI. V was pared by 6 bases and J by 0 bases, with 12 bases between. The CDR3 loop spans 15 amino acids. As DNA, the CDR3 is TGTGCCAGCAGAAAACAGGCGAGCTCTGGAAACACCATATATTTT. Translation: CASRKQASSGNTIYF.

The chain joins TRBV10-3 to TRBJ1-1; TRBD1 matches 9 bases. V was clipped by 2 bases and J by 5 bases; unmatched bases: 3. Germline assignment: CDR1 ENHRY and CDR2 SYGVKD. This CDR3 contains 14 residues. For the CDR3, the DNA is TGTGCCATCAGTGAGGGGACAGGGAAGACTGAAGCTTTCTTT. It codes for CAISEGTGKTEAFF.

DNA for the CDR3: TGTGCCAGTGGGATAAACTATGGCTACACCTTC. Protein sequence: CASGINYGYTF. V is TRBV12-3 or TRBV12-4 and J is TRBJ1-2; no clear D gene. The CDR3 sequence is 11 residues long. The V gene lost 9 bases and the J gene lost 2 bases, with 7 bases spanning the gap.

The CDR3 DNA sequence: TGTGCCAGCAGCTTAGAGCGGACAGGGTGGATCAATGAGCAGTTCTTC. The encoded protein is CASSLERTGWINEQFF. The V gene is TRBV7-2, the J gene TRBJ2-1; 8 bases match TRBD1. Trimming removed 1 base from V and 6 bases from J; junction bases left unmatched: 8. This CDR3 spans 16 amino acids. Germline V gene lookup returns CDR1 SGHTA and CDR2 FQGNSA.